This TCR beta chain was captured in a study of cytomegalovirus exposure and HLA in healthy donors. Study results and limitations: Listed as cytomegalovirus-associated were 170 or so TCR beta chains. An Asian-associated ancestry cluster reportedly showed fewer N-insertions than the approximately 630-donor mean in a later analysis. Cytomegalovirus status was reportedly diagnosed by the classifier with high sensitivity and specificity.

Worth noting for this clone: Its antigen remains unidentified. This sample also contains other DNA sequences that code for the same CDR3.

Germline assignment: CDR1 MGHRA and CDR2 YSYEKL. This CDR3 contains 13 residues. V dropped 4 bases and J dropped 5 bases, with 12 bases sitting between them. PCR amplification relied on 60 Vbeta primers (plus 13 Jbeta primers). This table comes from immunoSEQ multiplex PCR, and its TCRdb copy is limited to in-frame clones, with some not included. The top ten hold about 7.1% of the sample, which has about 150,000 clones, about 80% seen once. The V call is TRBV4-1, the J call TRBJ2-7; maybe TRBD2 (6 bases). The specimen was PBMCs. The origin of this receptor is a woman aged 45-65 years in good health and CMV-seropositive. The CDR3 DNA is TGCGCCAGCAGCCCCCCGGGGGTTGACGAGCAGTACTTC. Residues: CASSPPGVDEQYF.